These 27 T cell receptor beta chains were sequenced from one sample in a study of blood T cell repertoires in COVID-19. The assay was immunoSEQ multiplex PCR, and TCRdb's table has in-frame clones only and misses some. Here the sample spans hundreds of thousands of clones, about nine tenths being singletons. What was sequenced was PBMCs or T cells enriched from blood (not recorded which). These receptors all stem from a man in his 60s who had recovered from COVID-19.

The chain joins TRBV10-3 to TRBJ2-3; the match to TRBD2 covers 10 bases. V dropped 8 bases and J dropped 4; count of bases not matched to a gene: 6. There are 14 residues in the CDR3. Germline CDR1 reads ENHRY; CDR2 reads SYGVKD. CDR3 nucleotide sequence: TGTGCCATCTCCAGCGGGGGGGCCTCAGATACGCAGTATTTT. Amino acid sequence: CAISSGGASDTQYF.

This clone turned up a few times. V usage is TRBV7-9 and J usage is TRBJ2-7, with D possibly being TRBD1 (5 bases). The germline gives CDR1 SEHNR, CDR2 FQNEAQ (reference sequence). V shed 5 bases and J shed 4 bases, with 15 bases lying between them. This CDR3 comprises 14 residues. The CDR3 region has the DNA TGTGCCAGCAGCAAGGCCCAAGGGGATTACGAGCAGTACTTC. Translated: CASSKAQGDYEQYF.

CDR3 DNA: TGTGCCAGCAGCCAAGGTGCGGGAGGGGTTCGAGATACGCAGTATTTT. Its protein product is CASSQGAGGVRDTQYF. The chain couples TRBV3-1 (or the pseudogene TRBV3-2) to TRBJ2-3; 9 nucleotides match TRBD2. Germline V gene sequence: CDR1 LGHDT, CDR2 YNNKEL (reference sequence). Unmatched junction bases numbered 7, after V lost 1 base and J lost 5 bases. The CDR3 spans 16 residues.

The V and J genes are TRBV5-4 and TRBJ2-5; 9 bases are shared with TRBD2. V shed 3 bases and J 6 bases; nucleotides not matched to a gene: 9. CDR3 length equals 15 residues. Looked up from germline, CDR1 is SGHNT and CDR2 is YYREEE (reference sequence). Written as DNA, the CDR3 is TGTGCCAGCAGCTCGAAGACTAGCGGTGTGAAGACCCAGTACTTC. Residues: CASSSKTSGVKTQYF.

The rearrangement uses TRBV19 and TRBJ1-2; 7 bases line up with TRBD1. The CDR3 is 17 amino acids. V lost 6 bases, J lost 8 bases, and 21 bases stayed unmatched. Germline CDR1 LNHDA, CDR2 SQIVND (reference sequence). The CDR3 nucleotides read TGTGCCAGTAGATCCGACAGGGATTCTAATAGGCTGATGGGCTACACCTTC. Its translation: CASRSDRDSNRLMGYTF.

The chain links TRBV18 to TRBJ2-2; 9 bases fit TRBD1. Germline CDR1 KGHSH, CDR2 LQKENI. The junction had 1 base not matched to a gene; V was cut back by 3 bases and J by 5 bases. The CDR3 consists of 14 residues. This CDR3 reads CASSPGQGTGELFF. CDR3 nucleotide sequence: TGTGCCAGCTCACCGGGACAGGGAACCGGGGAGCTGTTTTTT.

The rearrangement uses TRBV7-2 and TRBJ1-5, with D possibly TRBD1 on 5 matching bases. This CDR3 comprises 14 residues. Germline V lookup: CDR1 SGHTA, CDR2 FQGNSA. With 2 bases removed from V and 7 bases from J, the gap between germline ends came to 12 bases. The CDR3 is CASSLKQGGQPQHF. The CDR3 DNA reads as TGTGCCAGCAGCTTAAAGCAGGGAGGACAGCCCCAGCATTTT.

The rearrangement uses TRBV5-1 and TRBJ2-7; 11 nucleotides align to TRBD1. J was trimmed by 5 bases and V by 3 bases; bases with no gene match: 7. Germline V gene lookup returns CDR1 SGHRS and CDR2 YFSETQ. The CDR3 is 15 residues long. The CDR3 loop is CASSYRTGGADEQYF. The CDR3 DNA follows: TGCGCCAGCAGCTACCGGACAGGGGGCGCGGACGAGCAGTACTTC. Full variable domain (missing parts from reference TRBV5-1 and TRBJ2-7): KAGVTQTPRYLIKTRGQQVTLSCSPISGHRSVSWYQQTPGQGLQFLFEYFSETQRNKGNFPGRFSGRQFSNSRSEMNVSTLELGDSALYLCASSYRTGGADEQYFGPGTRLTVT.

The CDR3 nucleotides are TGTGCCAGCAGCCCAACTAGCGGGGGGGCCTATTATACGCAGTATTTT. The encoded protein is CASSPTSGGAYYTQYF. This chain joins TRBV7-2 and TRBJ2-3, with 13 bases identical to TRBD2. The length of the CDR3 is 16 residues. V dropped 5 bases and J dropped 7; count of bases not matched to a gene: 9. CDR1 is SGHTA and CDR2 is FQGNSA in the germline V gene.

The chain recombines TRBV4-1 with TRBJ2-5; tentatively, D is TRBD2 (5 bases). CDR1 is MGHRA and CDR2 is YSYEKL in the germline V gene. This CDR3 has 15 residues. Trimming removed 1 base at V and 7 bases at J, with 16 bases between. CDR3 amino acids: CASSQAQEAPGTQYF. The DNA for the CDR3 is TGCGCCAGCAGCCAAGCTCAGGAGGCCCCAGGGACCCAGTACTTC.

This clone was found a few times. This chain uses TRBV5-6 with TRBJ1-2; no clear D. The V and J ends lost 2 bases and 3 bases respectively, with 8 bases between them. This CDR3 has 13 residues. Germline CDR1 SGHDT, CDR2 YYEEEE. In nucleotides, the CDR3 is TGTGCCAGCAGCTTTGAGAATTACTATGGCTACACCTTC. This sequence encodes CASSFENYYGYTF.

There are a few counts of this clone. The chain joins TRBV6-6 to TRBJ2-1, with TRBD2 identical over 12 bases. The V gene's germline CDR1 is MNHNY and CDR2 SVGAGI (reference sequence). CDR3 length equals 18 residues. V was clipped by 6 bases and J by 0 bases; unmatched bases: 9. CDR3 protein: CASRRLAGEAGSYNEQFF. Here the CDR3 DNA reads TGTGCCAGCAGGCGACTAGCGGGAGAGGCGGGCTCCTACAATGAGCAGTTCTTC.

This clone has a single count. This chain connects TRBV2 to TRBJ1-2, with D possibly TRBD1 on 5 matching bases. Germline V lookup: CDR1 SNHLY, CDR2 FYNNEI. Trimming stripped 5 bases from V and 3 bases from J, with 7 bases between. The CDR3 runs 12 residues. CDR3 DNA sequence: TGTGCCAGCAGTACAGGTGACTATGGCTACACCTTC. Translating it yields CASSTGDYGYTF.

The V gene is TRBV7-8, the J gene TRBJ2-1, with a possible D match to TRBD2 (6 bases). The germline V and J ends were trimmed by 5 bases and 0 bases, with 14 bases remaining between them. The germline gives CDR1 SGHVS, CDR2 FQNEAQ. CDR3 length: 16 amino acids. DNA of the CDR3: TGTGCCAGCAGCCCAAGGGACTCGAGCTCCTACAATGAGCAGTTCTTC. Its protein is CASSPRDSSSYNEQFF.

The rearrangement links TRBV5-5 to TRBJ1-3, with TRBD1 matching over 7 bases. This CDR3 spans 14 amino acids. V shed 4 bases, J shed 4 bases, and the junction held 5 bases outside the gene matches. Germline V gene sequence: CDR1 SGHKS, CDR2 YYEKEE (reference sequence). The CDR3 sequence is CASSRQGGGNTIYF. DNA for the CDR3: TGTGCCAGCAGCCGACAGGGTGGAGGAAACACCATATATTTT. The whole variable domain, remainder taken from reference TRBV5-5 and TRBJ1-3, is DAGVTQSPTHLIKTRGQQVTLRCSPISGHKSVSWYQQVLGQGPQFIFQYYEKEERGRGNFPDRFSARQFPNYSSELNVNALLLGDSALYLCASSRQGGGNTIYFGEGSWLTVV.

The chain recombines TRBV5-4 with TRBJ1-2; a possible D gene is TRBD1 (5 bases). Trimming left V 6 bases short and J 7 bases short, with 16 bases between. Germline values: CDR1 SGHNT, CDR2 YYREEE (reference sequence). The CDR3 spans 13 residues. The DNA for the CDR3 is TGTGCCAGCACCGATTATCAGGGAGGTGGCTACACCTTC. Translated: CASTDYQGGGYTF.

CDR3 DNA: TGTGCCAGCAAATTGGGCCGGGACAGGCCTAACTATGGCTACACCTTC. Its translation: CASKLGRDRPNYGYTF. The V call is TRBV11-3, the J call TRBJ1-2; 8 nucleotides align to TRBD1. After removal of 7 bases from V and 0 bases from J, the junction contained 10 bases not matched to a gene. Germline loops: CDR1 SGHNT, CDR2 YENEEA. The CDR3 loop spans 16 amino acids.

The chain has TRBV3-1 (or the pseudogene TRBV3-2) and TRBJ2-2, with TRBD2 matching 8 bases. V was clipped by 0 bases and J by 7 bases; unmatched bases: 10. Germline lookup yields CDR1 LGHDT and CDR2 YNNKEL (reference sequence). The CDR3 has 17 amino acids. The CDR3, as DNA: TGTGCCAGCAGCCAAGATGGCGGGGGGCGCCCGAACGGGGAGCTGTTTTTT. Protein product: CASSQDGGGRPNGELFF.

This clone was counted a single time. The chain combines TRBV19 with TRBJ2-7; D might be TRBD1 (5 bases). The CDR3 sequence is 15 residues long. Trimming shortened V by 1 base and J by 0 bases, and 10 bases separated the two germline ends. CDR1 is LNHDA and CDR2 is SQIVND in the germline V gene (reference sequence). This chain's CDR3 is CASSIVWGSSYEQYF. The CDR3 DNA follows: TGTGCCAGTAGTATAGTTTGGGGCAGCTCCTACGAGCAGTACTTC.

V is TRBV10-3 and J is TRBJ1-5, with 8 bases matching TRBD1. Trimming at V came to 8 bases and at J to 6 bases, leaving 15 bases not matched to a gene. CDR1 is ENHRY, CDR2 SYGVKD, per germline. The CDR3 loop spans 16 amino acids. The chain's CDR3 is CAIGPGTGRAGQPQHF. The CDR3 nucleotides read TGTGCCATCGGACCCGGGACAGGTAGGGCGGGTCAGCCCCAGCATTTT.

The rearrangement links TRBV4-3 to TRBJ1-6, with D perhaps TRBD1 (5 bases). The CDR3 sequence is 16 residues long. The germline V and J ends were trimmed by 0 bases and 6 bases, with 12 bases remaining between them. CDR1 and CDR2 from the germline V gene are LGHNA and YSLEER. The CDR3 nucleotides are TGCGCCAGCAGCCAAGAGGAGGGACTTGGTAATTCACCCCTCCACTTT. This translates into CASSQEEGLGNSPLHF.

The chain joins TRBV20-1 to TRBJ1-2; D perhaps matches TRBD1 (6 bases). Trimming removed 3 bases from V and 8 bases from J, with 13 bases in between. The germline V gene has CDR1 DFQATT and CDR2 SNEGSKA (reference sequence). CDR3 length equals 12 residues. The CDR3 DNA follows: TGCAGTGCTAGTTGGCAGGGGAGAGGCTACACCTTC. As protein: CSASWQGRGYTF.

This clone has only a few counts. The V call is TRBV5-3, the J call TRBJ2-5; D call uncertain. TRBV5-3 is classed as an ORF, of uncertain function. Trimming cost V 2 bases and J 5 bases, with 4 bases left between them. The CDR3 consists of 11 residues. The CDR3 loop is CARSFAETQYF. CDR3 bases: TGTGCCAGAAGCTTTGCGGAGACCCAGTACTTC.

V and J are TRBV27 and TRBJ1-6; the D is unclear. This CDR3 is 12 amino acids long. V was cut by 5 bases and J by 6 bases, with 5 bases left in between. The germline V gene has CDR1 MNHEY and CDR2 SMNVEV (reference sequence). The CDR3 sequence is CASSPGNSPLHF. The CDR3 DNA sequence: TGTGCCAGCAGTCCGGGTAATTCACCCCTCCACTTT.

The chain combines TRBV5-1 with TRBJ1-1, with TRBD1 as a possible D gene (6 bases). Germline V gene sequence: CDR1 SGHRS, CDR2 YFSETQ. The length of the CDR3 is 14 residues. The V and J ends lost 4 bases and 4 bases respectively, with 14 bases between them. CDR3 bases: TGCGCCAGCAGCCTACAGGGCAGTAGCACTGAAGCTTTCTTT. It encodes CASSLQGSSTEAFF. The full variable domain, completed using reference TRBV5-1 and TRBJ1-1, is KAGVTQTPRYLIKTRGQQVTLSCSPISGHRSVSWYQQTPGQGLQFLFEYFSETQRNKGNFPGRFSGRQFSNSRSEMNVSTLELGDSALYLCASSLQGSSTEAFFGQGTRLTVV.

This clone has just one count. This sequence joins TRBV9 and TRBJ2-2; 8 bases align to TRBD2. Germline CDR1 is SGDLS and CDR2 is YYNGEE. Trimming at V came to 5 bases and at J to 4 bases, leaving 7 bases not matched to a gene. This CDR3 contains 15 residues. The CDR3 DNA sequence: TGTGCCAGCAGTCCGAGCGGGAGAGGCACCGGGGAGCTGTTTTTT. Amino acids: CASSPSGRGTGELFF.

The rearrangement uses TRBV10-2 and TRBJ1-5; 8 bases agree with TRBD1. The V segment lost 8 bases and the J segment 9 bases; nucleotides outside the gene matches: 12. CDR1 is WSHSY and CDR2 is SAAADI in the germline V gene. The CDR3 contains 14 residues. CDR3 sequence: CASATGQGSGPQHF. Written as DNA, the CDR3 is TGCGCCAGCGCGACCGGACAGGGATCGGGGCCCCAGCATTTT.